These 32 T cell receptor beta chains originate from one sample sequenced in a study of blood T cell repertoires in COVID-19 (dated by TCRdb to 2020 to 2022). Library generation was performed with the immunoSEQ multiplex PCR assay. Sourced from immuneACCESS, this table was stored by TCRdb with only in-frame sequences that have V and J called. A share of the clones is absent; for the studies checked, an unresolved V gene accounts for under half, and the remainder has no known explanation. The sample has around 310,000 clones on record, about nine tenths of them singletons. The ten largest clones represent roughly 8.9% of the sample. The source material was PBMCs or T cells enriched from blood (not recorded which). These receptors were obtained from a woman between 40 and 55 years old who had recovered from COVID-19.

V is TRBV10-2 and J is TRBJ2-5, with TRBD2 matching over 14 bases. After removal of 6 bases from V and 5 bases from J, the junction contained 5 bases not matched to a gene. CDR3 size: 15 residues. Germline values: CDR1 WSHSY, CDR2 SAAADI. The CDR3 loop reads CASRTSGGASETQYF. In DNA, the CDR3 is TGCGCCAGCAGGACTAGCGGGGGGGCCTCGGAGACCCAGTACTTC.

The rearrangement joins TRBV29-1 to TRBJ1-3; TRBD1 aligns across 10 bases. V lost 5 bases and J lost 0; bases outside the gene matches: 1. The CDR3 has 14 residues. Germline V CDR1 and CDR2: SQVTM, ANQGSEA. The CDR3 nucleotides read TGCAGCGTTTGGGACAGGGGCTCTGGAAACACCATATATTTT. Its translation: CSVWDRGSGNTIYF.

The chain couples TRBV24-1 to TRBJ1-1; possibly TRBD1 for D (6 bases). V was pared by 5 bases and J by 3 bases, with 15 bases between. The CDR3 spans 15 residues. Per germline, CDR1 KGHDR and CDR2 SFDVKD. The CDR3 coding sequence is TGTGCCACCAGTGGGGGTTCGAAGGGGGACACTGAAGCTTTCTTT. Residues: CATSGGSKGDTEAFF.

V and J are TRBV7-3 and TRBJ2-1, with 10 bases that match TRBD2. Trimming cost V 2 bases and J 0 bases; bases outside gene matches: 10. The germline gives CDR1 SGHTA, CDR2 FQGTGA. CDR3 size: 19 residues. The CDR3 region is CASSLFPSGGYSSYNEQFF. CDR3 DNA: TGTGCCAGCAGCTTATTTCCTAGCGGGGGTTATAGCTCCTACAATGAGCAGTTCTTC.

V is TRBV10-3 and J is TRBJ1-6; unclear D gene. Germline assignment: CDR1 ENHRY and CDR2 SYGVKD. This CDR3 contains 13 residues. With 3 bases removed from V and 7 bases from J, the gap between germline ends came to 7 bases. The CDR3: CAISDSLNSPLHF. In nucleotides, the CDR3 is TGTGCCATCAGTGACAGTCTCAATTCACCCCTCCACTTT.

This clone has only one observation. The rearrangement uses TRBV25-1 and TRBJ2-5, with 10 bases identical to TRBD1. The trim removed 9 bases at V and 4 bases at J, leaving 5 bases unmatched. Germline V CDR1 and CDR2: MGHDK, SYGVNS. The CDR3 is 13 residues long. Here the CDR3 DNA reads TGTGCCAGTAGCGACAGGGGGCGAGAGACCCAGTACTTC. It is translated as CASSDRGRETQYF.

This clone occurred a few times. The V call is TRBV6-5, the J call TRBJ1-2, with D hard to call. V lost 0 bases and J lost 1, with 12 bases in between. The CDR3 runs to 16 residues. Germline CDR1 MNHEY, CDR2 SVGAGI. CDR3 coding DNA: TGTGCCAGCAGTTACTCTAAACGGGAGGTTAACTATGGCTACACCTTC. This sequence encodes CASSYSKREVNYGYTF.

V usage is TRBV27 and J usage is TRBJ1-2; D uncertain. V was clipped by 5 bases and J by 5 bases, with 15 bases between them. Germline lookup yields CDR1 MNHEY and CDR2 SMNVEV (reference sequence). The CDR3 loop spans 14 amino acids. The CDR3 spells CASSKSPGEYGYTF. CDR3 DNA: TGTGCCAGCAGTAAATCTCCGGGAGAGTATGGCTACACCTTC.

This clone was picked up a small number of times. The chain has TRBV28 and TRBJ2-7; the match to TRBD1 covers 8 bases. The germline CDR1 and CDR2 sequences are MDHEN and SYDVKM. The CDR3 extends over 14 amino acids. With 3 bases clipped from V and 6 bases from J, the junction kept 7 bases outside the gene matches. The CDR3 DNA reads as TGTGCCAGCAGTTTGACCGGACAGGGCGGCGAGCAGTACTTC. It is translated as CASSLTGQGGEQYF.

The chain joins TRBV7-2 to TRBJ2-2, with 8 positions matching TRBD1. This CDR3 has 16 residues. Trimming removed 2 bases from V and 5 bases from J; junction bases left unmatched: 7. Germline CDR1 reads SGHTA; CDR2 reads FQGNSA. The CDR3 DNA is TGTGCCAGCAGCTTAAATTCGGGACAGGTAACCGGGGAGCTGTTTTTT. Translating it yields CASSLNSGQVTGELFF.

The chain carries TRBV4-2 and TRBJ2-7, with TRBD2 matching over 7 bases. Germline CDR1 and CDR2: LGHNA and YNFKEQ. The CDR3 contains 15 residues. The ends lost 1 base at V and 11 bases at J; junction bases unmatched: 14. This CDR3 is CASSQVGGGDLMKYF. The CDR3, as DNA: TGTGCCAGCAGCCAAGTAGGTGGGGGGGACCTTATGAAGTACTTC.

The chain joins TRBV4-3 to TRBJ1-5, with 9 nucleotides matching TRBD1. CDR3 length: 15 amino acids. J was trimmed by 6 bases and V by 1 base; bases with no gene match: 4. In germline, CDR1 is LGHNA, CDR2 YSLEER. CDR3 loop: CASSQGTGDAQPQHF. DNA of the CDR3: TGCGCCAGCAGCCAAGGGACAGGGGACGCTCAGCCCCAGCATTTT.

The chain joins TRBV11-3 to TRBJ2-5; TRBD1 matches 9 bases. The CDR3 has 17 amino acids. The V segment lost 6 bases and the J segment 0 bases; nucleotides outside the gene matches: 11. Germline V gene data show CDR1 as SGHNT and CDR2 as YENEEA. CDR3 region: CASSGRGQGSYQETQYF. DNA for the CDR3: TGTGCCAGCAGTGGGAGGGGACAGGGCTCCTACCAAGAGACCCAGTACTTC.

The rearrangement links TRBV3-1 (or the pseudogene TRBV3-2) to TRBJ1-2; 12 positions match TRBD1. After removal of 0 bases from V and 3 bases from J, the junction contained 2 bases not matched to a gene. The CDR3 is 16 amino acids. The germline V gene encodes CDR1 LGHDT and CDR2 YNNKEL (reference sequence). The CDR3 protein is CASSQDRDRGHYGYTF. Here the CDR3 DNA reads TGTGCCAGCAGCCAAGACCGGGACAGGGGGCACTATGGCTACACCTTC.

The chain uses TRBV27 and TRBJ2-2; 7 bases are a match to TRBD1. The trim removed 3 bases at V and 1 base at J, leaving 11 bases unmatched. There are 18 residues in the CDR3. Germline V CDR1 and CDR2: MNHEY, SMNVEV (reference sequence). CDR3 residues: CASSFTTGTVENTGELFF. CDR3 DNA sequence: TGTGCCAGCAGTTTTACGACAGGGACGGTCGAGAACACCGGGGAGCTGTTTTTT.

The J gene is TRBJ1-1, the V gene TRBV28; 7 positions match TRBD1. The CDR3 loop spans 13 amino acids. Unmatched junction bases numbered 11, after V lost 5 bases and J lost 11 bases. The germline V gene has CDR1 MDHEN and CDR2 SYDVKM. CDR3 loop: CASSENRGLLAFF. The CDR3 region has the DNA TGTGCCAGCAGTGAAAACAGGGGCCTGTTGGCTTTCTTT.

The CDR3 region is CASSQDSGASNEKLFF. The CDR3 nucleotides read TGCGCCAGCAGCCAAGATAGCGGTGCCTCTAATGAAAAACTGTTTTTT. The J gene is TRBJ1-4, the V gene TRBV4-3; D call uncertain. Trimming shortened V by 0 bases and J by 3 bases, and 11 bases separated the two germline ends. Per germline, CDR1 LGHNA and CDR2 YSLEER. The CDR3 has 16 residues.

V and J are TRBV28 and TRBJ2-7; tentatively, D is TRBD2 (6 bases). Germline CDR1 is MDHEN and CDR2 is SYDVKM. The CDR3 loop spans 14 amino acids. Trimming left V 3 bases short and J 3 bases short, with 12 bases between. The CDR3 protein is CASSLGGQFYEQYF. The DNA of the CDR3 is TGTGCCAGCAGTTTGGGGGGTCAGTTCTACGAGCAGTACTTC.

The chain is built from TRBV19 and TRBJ2-2; the match to TRBD2 covers 11 bases. From germline, CDR1 is LNHDA and CDR2 SQIVND (reference sequence). With 7 bases clipped from V and 6 bases from J, the junction kept 4 bases outside the gene matches. The CDR3 is 14 amino acids. The CDR3 reads CASTLAGGSGELFF. CDR3 sequence (DNA): TGTGCCAGTACTCTAGCGGGAGGATCCGGGGAGCTGTTTTTT.

This chain joins TRBV5-1 and TRBJ1-6; D is possibly TRBD1 (5 bases). The CDR3 length is 15 residues. V was pared by 0 bases and J by 7 bases, with 11 bases between. Germline V gene data show CDR1 as SGHRS and CDR2 as YFSETQ. The CDR3 DNA reads as TGCGCCAGCAGCTTGGGACAGACTTTAAATTCACCCCTCCACTTT. Translating it yields CASSLGQTLNSPLHF. The full variable domain, in which reference TRBV5-1 and TRBJ1-6 provide the parts outside the CDR3, is KAGVTQTPRYLIKTRGQQVTLSCSPISGHRSVSWYQQTPGQGLQFLFEYFSETQRNKGNFPGRFSGRQFSNSRSEMNVSTLELGDSALYLCASSLGQTLNSPLHFGNGTRLTVT.

This clone has a count of ten or more. The V call is TRBV28, the J call TRBJ1-5, with 12 bases identical to TRBD1. The ends lost 6 bases at V and 5 bases at J; junction bases unmatched: 14. The germline V gene encodes CDR1 MDHEN and CDR2 SYDVKM. The CDR3 extends over 18 amino acids. CDR3 coding DNA: TGTGCCAGCAGGGGCGGCTTTACAGGGACAGGGGGCTATCAGCCCCAGCATTTT. This encodes CASRGGFTGTGGYQPQHF. Variable domain in full (rest from reference TRBV28 and TRBJ1-5): DVKVTQSSRYLVKRTGEKVFLECVQDMDHENMFWYRQDPGLGLRLIYFSYDVKMKEKGDIPEGYSVSREKKERFSLILESASTNQTSMYLCASRGGFTGTGGYQPQHFGDGTRLSIL.

The CDR3 is CASSSLATTGELFF. For the CDR3, the DNA is TGTGCCAGCAGCTCACTAGCTACCACCGGGGAGCTGTTTTTT. The V gene is TRBV11-3, the J gene TRBJ2-2, with D possibly TRBD2 on 6 matching bases. Germline V CDR1 and CDR2: SGHNT, YENEEA. The CDR3 is made up of 14 amino acids. V was clipped by 4 bases and J by 4 bases, with 10 bases between them.

This chain uses TRBV19 with TRBJ1-2; no clear D gene. Germline loops: CDR1 LNHDA, CDR2 SQIVND (reference sequence). The CDR3 covers 14 residues. Between the trimmed V and J ends, which lost 6 bases and 1 base, there was a span of 12 bases. CDR3 bases: TGTGCCAGTAGCGTCCGGGTTAATAACTATGGCTACACCTTC. Translating gives CASSVRVNNYGYTF.

J is TRBJ2-7 and V is TRBV7-3, with D possibly TRBD2 on 7 matching bases. CDR3 size: 15 residues. Germline CDR1 is SGHTA and CDR2 is FQGTGA. Between the trimmed V and J ends, which lost 2 bases and 3 bases, there was a span of 14 bases. The CDR3 reads CASSLRGGGNYEQYF. In nucleotides, the CDR3 is TGTGCCAGCAGCTTACGGGGAGGGGGTAACTACGAGCAGTACTTC.

This clone has a single count. CDR3 nucleotide sequence: TGTGCCAGCAGTTTATGGGGCAGTTTTGGGGAGACCCAGTACTTC. As protein: CASSLWGSFGETQYF. The chain combines TRBV28 with TRBJ2-5; D is undetermined. Trimming removed 0 bases from V and 5 bases from J, with 13 bases in between. The CDR3 spans 15 residues. The germline CDR1 and CDR2 sequences are MDHEN and SYDVKM.

V is TRBV25-1 and J is TRBJ2-7; TRBD2 is a possible D gene (6 bases). Germline-derived CDR1 and CDR2 are MGHDK and SYGVNS. Trimming removed 4 bases at V and 7 bases at J, with 26 bases between. This CDR3 has 17 amino acids. CDR3 loop: CASSVARPGGISGEQYF. The DNA for the CDR3 is TGTGCCAGCAGTGTTGCGCGGCCTGGGGGGATATCGGGGGAGCAGTACTTC.

The chain couples TRBV7-2 to TRBJ2-5, with 10 bases matching TRBD2. The CDR3 totals 16 residues. Per germline, CDR1 SGHTA and CDR2 FQGNSA. The V and J ends lost 0 bases and 3 bases, in that order; junction bases with no gene match: 4. This CDR3 is CASSLALLAGEETQYF. In DNA, the CDR3 is TGTGCCAGCAGCTTAGCGCTCCTAGCGGGAGAAGAGACCCAGTACTTC.

This clone showed up just a few times. The chain recombines TRBV7-2 with TRBJ1-1; D uncertain. Trimming removed 5 bases at V and 3 bases at J, with 10 bases between. Germline V CDR1 and CDR2: SGHTA, FQGNSA. CDR3 length: 13 residues. The CDR3 loop reads CASSPRVDTEAFF. The DNA of the CDR3 is TGTGCCAGCAGCCCCCGGGTAGACACTGAAGCTTTCTTT.

The DNA of the CDR3 is TGCGCCAGCAGCGCCCGGGGGGGCTCTCGGGATGAGCAGTTCTTC. Its translation is CASSARGGSRDEQFF. The rearrangement joins TRBV5-1 to TRBJ2-1; 8 bases line up with TRBD2. CDR1 and CDR2 from the germline V gene are SGHRS and YFSETQ. CDR3 length: 15 residues. J gave up 8 bases and V 4 bases, and 11 bases lay outside the gene matches. Filled out from reference TRBV5-1 and TRBJ2-1, the complete variable domain reads KAGVTQTPRYLIKTRGQQVTLSCSPISGHRSVSWYQQTPGQGLQFLFEYFSETQRNKGNFPGRFSGRQFSNSRSEMNVSTLELGDSALYLCASSARGGSRDEQFFGPGTRLTVL.

This clone was observed a single time. The chain links TRBV2 to TRBJ2-4; 10 bases match TRBD2. The V and J ends lost 6 bases and 1 base, in that order; junction bases with no gene match: 3. The V gene's germline CDR1 is SNHLY and CDR2 FYNNEI. The CDR3 length is 15 residues. CDR3 in DNA: TGTGCCAGCAGAGATAGCGGGGGGGCCAAAAACATTCAGTACTTC. Translating gives CASRDSGGAKNIQYF.

The rearrangement uses TRBV27 and TRBJ2-1, with 14 nucleotides matching TRBD2. CDR1 and CDR2 (germline): MNHEY, SMNVEV (reference sequence). The length of the CDR3 is 14 residues. V lost 10 bases to trimming and J lost 4 bases; unmatched junction nucleotides: 3. This chain's CDR3 is CAIGTSGGYNEQFF. DNA for the CDR3: TGTGCCATCGGGACTAGCGGGGGTTACAATGAGCAGTTCTTC.

V usage is TRBV7-2 and J usage is TRBJ2-5; D may be TRBD2 (5 bases). CDR1 is SGHTA and CDR2 is FQGNSA in the germline V gene. V shed 5 bases and J shed 2 bases, with 15 bases lying between them. The CDR3 totals 15 residues. Here the CDR3 reads CASSPNPGWQETQYF. CDR3 coding DNA: TGTGCCAGCAGCCCGAATCCGGGGTGGCAAGAGACCCAGTACTTC.